Given below is one T cell receptor (beta chain) in context. No cognate antigen has been identified for it. Base qualities are not at hand, and no much larger clone is one base apart. The data were obtained in a study of blood T cell repertoires in COVID-19 (dated by TCRdb to 2019 to 2021). Some background on the complete study: Samples from collaborators originated in the United States, Italy and Spain and spanned both the acute and convalescent phases of COVID-19. The prospective study material was composed of cDNA or gDNA derived from T cells, B-cell-depleted T cells, or PBMCs. The dataset comprised deeply sampled blood TCRbeta repertoires from subjects exposed to, actively infected with, or recovered from COVID-19. A freely available public database, intended as a resource for researchers studying the immune response to SARS-CoV-2, is where the repertoires were released. The samples were drawn from two sources: the first 160 participants of the ongoing ImmuneRACE study, and 1,000 to 1,500 subjects contributed by 6 global collaborators. A de-identified subject ID, COVID-19 status, age in years and sex were almost always included in the sample metadata. HLA class I and class II types, where available, came from metadata supplied by the sample provider rather than from assay-based typing. Summary of the overall study and its limitations: The amount of clinical and demographic metadata varied by source and participant and was provided uncurated.

TCRbeta CDR3 regions were amplified from genomic DNA by means of the immunoSEQ Assay, a bias-controlled multiplex PCR. The authors' pipeline ran thus. The number of nucleated cells in each sample was estimated from the amplification of reference gene primers within the assay. Sequence reads were collapsed and filtered to measure the absolute abundance of every unique TCRbeta CDR3 rearrangement. For each sample, productive Simpson clonality was calculated as the square root of Simpson's diversity index over productive rearrangements. Sourced from immuneACCESS, this table was stored by TCRdb with only in-frame sequences that have V and J called. A share of the clones is absent; for the studies checked, an unresolved V gene accounts for under half, and the remainder has no known explanation. V, J and clone size were drawn from that table, and D and trimming were deduced from the DNA. The table for this sample lists a few hundred thousand clones; approximately 83% of them were counted only once. Roughly 2% of the sample belongs to the ten largest clones.

Another Seattle source contributed samples from volunteer blood donors who had recovered from COVID-19. Whole blood was collected in K2EDTA tubes by collaborating institutions according to the institutions' own protocols. Collaborator samples were shipped for TCRbeta analysis as frozen whole blood, isolated PBMCs, or DNA extracted from either sample type. Sequenced sample: peripheral blood. The receptor comes from a man aged 30 to 39 who had recovered from COVID-19.

The CDR3 in this case is CASSLYGREKLFF. The sequenced DNA is TGTGCCAGCAGTTTATATGGCCGTGAAAAACTGTTTTTT. This receptor chain uses TRBV28 and TRBJ1-4; no confident D gene assignment can be made. The germline V gene provides CDR1 MDHEN and CDR2 SYDVKM. V was cut back by 1 base and J by 7 bases, leaving a gap of 7 bases between them. The CDR3 sequence holds 13 residues, the cysteine and phenylalanine included. This entry keeps only the CDR3 DNA: 39 bases, framed from base 1. When the CDR3 is completed using the reference TRBV28 and TRBJ1-4 genes on either side, the full variable domain is DVKVTQSSRYLVKRTGEKVFLECVQDMDHENMFWYRQDPGLGLRLIYFSYDVKMKEKGDIPEGYSVSREKKERFSLILESASTNQTSMYLCASSLYGREKLFFGSGTQLSVL.